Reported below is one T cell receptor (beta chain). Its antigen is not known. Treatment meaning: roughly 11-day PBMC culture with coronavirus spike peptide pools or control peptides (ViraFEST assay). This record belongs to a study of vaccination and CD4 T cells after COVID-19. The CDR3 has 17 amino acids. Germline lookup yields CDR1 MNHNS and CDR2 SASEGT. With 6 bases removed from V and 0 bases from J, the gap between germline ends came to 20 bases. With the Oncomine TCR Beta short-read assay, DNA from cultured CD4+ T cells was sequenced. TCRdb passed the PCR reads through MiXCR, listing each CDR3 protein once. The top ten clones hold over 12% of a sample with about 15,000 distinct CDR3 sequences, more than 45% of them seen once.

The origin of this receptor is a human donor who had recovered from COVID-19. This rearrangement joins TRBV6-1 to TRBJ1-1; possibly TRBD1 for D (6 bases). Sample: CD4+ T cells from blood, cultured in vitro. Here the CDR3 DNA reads TGTGCCAGCAGGAACCAGGGGATAGGGCCAATGAACACTGAAGCTTTCTTT. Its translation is CASRNQGIGPMNTEAFF.